These 18 T cell receptor beta chains originate from one sample sequenced in a study of cytomegalovirus exposure and HLA in healthy donors. The PCR employed 60 Vbeta primers together with 13 Jbeta primers. Clones were read by immunoSEQ multiplex PCR, and TCRdb kept only the in-frame ones, dropping some. The data show approximately 130,000 clones, 81% seen once. Input material: PBMCs. Every receptor here comes from a man younger than 35 in good health and CMV-seronegative.

A note on this clone: The sample carries other DNA sequences with the same CDR3. The CDR3 spells CASSPDSNTEAFF. DNA for the CDR3: TGTGCCAGCAGTCCTGACAGTAACACTGAAGCTTTCTTT. The V call is TRBV11-3, the J call TRBJ1-1; possibly TRBD1 for D (5 bases). Germline loops: CDR1 SGHNT, CDR2 YENEEA. Trimming took off 6 bases at V and 2 bases at J, with 10 bases between the two ends. The CDR3 has 13 residues.

Only a few counts were recorded for this clone. The genes are TRBV6-4 and TRBJ2-2, with TRBD1 matching 9 bases. Germline values: CDR1 MRHNA, CDR2 SNTAGT. The junction had 3 bases not matched to a gene; V was cut back by 6 bases and J by 4 bases. This CDR3 contains 14 residues. In DNA, the CDR3 is TGTGCCAGCAGGTCGACAGGGGGCACCGGGGAGCTGTTTTTT. It yields the protein CASRSTGGTGELFF.

The rearrangement links TRBV11-2 to TRBJ1-5; no reliable D call. The V end was cut by 0 bases, the J end by 7 bases, with 7 bases between. This CDR3 region has 13 residues. Germline V gene sequence: CDR1 SGHAT, CDR2 FQNNGV. The CDR3 region has the DNA TGTGCCAGCAGCTTAGAGGCGGGACAGCCCCAGCATTTT. Its protein product is CASSLEAGQPQHF.

CDR3 loop: CASSYLRVGGSSPLHF. Written as DNA, the CDR3 is TGTGCCAGCAGTTACCTTAGGGTGGGGGGGAGTTCACCCCTCCACTTT. The chain couples TRBV6-5 to TRBJ1-6, with D possibly TRBD1 on 5 matching bases. V lost 2 bases and J lost 9, with 17 bases in between. CDR1 MNHEY and CDR2 SVGAGI come from the germline V gene. This CDR3 spans 16 amino acids.

The chain links TRBV7-2 to TRBJ2-3; 8 bases match TRBD2. V lost 7 bases and J lost 2; bases outside the gene matches: 11. Per the germline V gene, CDR1 is SGHTA and CDR2 is FQGNSA. This CDR3 contains 16 residues. The CDR3 DNA reads as TGTGCCAGCATCGTGGGGCGGGGGGCTTTCACAGATACGCAGTATTTT. This sequence encodes CASIVGRGAFTDTQYF.

The chain has TRBV6-5 and TRBJ1-3; TRBD1 aligns across 9 bases. V shed 5 bases and J 9 bases; nucleotides not matched to a gene: 11. CDR1 MNHEY and CDR2 SVGAGI come from the germline V gene. The CDR3 runs to 15 residues. CDR3 DNA sequence: TGTGCCAGCAGTCGTACAACAGGGGGCGGAGGCACCATATATTTT. Amino acid sequence: CASSRTTGGGGTIYF.

V is TRBV14 and J is TRBJ2-7, with 8 positions matching TRBD1. Germline V gene lookup returns CDR1 SGHDN and CDR2 FVKESK. The CDR3 consists of 13 residues. The trim removed 4 bases at V and 6 bases at J, leaving 5 bases unmatched. CDR3 in amino acids: CASSPDRAAEQYF. The CDR3 DNA reads as TGTGCCAGCAGCCCGGACAGGGCCGCCGAGCAGTACTTC.

Here the CDR3 reads CASIGGLPNYGYTF. Written as DNA, the CDR3 is TGTGCCAGTATAGGAGGGCTCCCAAACTATGGCTACACCTTC. The chain joins TRBV19 to TRBJ1-2; D uncertain. The V end was cut by 7 bases, the J end by 2 bases, with 14 bases between. The CDR3 contains 14 residues. Per the germline V gene, CDR1 is LNHDA and CDR2 is SQIVND (reference sequence).

A few counts support this clone. The chain carries TRBV7-6 and TRBJ1-1; no definite D call. Looked up from germline, CDR1 is SGHVS and CDR2 is FNYEAQ. V was cut by 5 bases and J by 2 bases, with 12 bases left in between. CDR3 size: 14 residues. The CDR3 nucleotides read TGTGCCAGCAGCGCCCGAGAGGGAAACACTGAAGCTTTCTTT. Protein: CASSAREGNTEAFF.

This chain joins TRBV10-3 and TRBJ2-1; 12 nucleotides match TRBD2. Trimming took 2 bases from V and 6 from J; bases not matched to a gene: 5. CDR1 is ENHRY, CDR2 SYGVKD, per germline. This CDR3 contains 16 residues. The CDR3 region has the DNA TGTGCCATCAGTGAGACCACTAGCGGGGGGACCAATGAGCAGTTCTTC. It yields the protein CAISETTSGGTNEQFF.

The table lists this clone with a few counts. The rearrangement joins TRBV5-8 to TRBJ1-5, with D possibly TRBD1 on 6 matching bases. This CDR3 is built from 16 residues. Germline lookup yields CDR1 SGHTS and CDR2 YDEGEE. Trimming left V 4 bases short and J 5 bases short, with 19 bases between. In DNA, the CDR3 is TGTGCCAGCAGCCCCCGGTCCGGGGGGGCCTATCAGCCCCAGCATTTT. Its protein product is CASSPRSGGAYQPQHF.

This clone was detected a few times. The chain recombines TRBV7-2 with TRBJ1-6, with D possibly being TRBD1 (5 bases). There are 12 residues in the CDR3. Germline values: CDR1 SGHTA, CDR2 FQGNSA. V was pared by 3 bases and J by 9 bases, with 6 bases between. CDR3 sequence: CASSLDISPLHF. Written as DNA, the CDR3 is TGTGCCAGCAGCTTGGACATTTCACCCCTCCACTTT.

This rearrangement joins TRBV7-9 to TRBJ2-7; D may be TRBD1 (7 bases). Trimming took 7 bases from V and 3 from J, leaving 22 bases between them. Germline CDR1 and CDR2: SEHNR and FQNEAQ (reference sequence). The CDR3 covers 16 residues. The CDR3 coding sequence is TGTGCCAGCAACGACCCAATACAGGGGAGGATCTACGAGCAGTACTTC. This codes for CASNDPIQGRIYEQYF.

The chain is built from TRBV9 and TRBJ2-7; the D is unclear. The length of the CDR3 is 16 residues. Germline assignment: CDR1 SGDLS and CDR2 YYNGEE. The V end was cut by 0 bases, the J end by 0 bases, with 13 bases between. DNA for the CDR3: TGTGCCAGCAGCGTAGATGCGGTGAGGAGCTCCTACGAGCAGTACTTC. Amino acids: CASSVDAVRSSYEQYF.

CDR3 nucleotide sequence: TGTGCCAGCAGGTTGCCGGGGATGAACACTGAAGCTTTCTTT. This gives the protein CASRLPGMNTEAFF. The V and J genes are TRBV28 and TRBJ1-1; no clear D gene. Germline loops: CDR1 MDHEN, CDR2 SYDVKM. Trimming pared 6 bases from V and 0 bases from J, leaving 11 bases between. This CDR3 comprises 14 residues.

This rearrangement joins TRBV5-8 to TRBJ1-6; TRBD1 matches 9 bases. This CDR3 contains 16 residues. Germline V gene sequence: CDR1 SGHTS, CDR2 YDEGEE. With 0 bases clipped from V and 10 bases from J, the junction kept 8 bases outside the gene matches. In DNA, the CDR3 is TGTGCCAGCAGCTTGGCCAAACAGGGGGCGAGATCACCCCTCCACTTT. Translation: CASSLAKQGARSPLHF.

The rearrangement links TRBV14 to TRBJ1-4; maybe TRBD1 (5 bases). Germline V lookup: CDR1 SGHDN, CDR2 FVKESK. Trimming pared 1 base from V and 4 bases from J, leaving 28 bases between. The CDR3 contains 21 residues. CDR3 DNA sequence: TGTGCCAGCAGCCAAGTTACAGGCGTCCGTTGGCAAAAAGAGCTTAATGAAAAACTGTTTTTT. It encodes CASSQVTGVRWQKELNEKLFF.

This clone turned up a few times. The chain recombines TRBV10-3 with TRBJ1-3, with D possibly TRBD1 on 5 matching bases. This CDR3 comprises 14 residues. Germline values: CDR1 ENHRY, CDR2 SYGVKD. Deletions cut 11 bases from V and 0 bases from J, with 14 bases between. The DNA of the CDR3 is TGTGCCGGGATCGGCGGGGCCTCTGGAAACACCATATATTTT. The encoded protein is CAGIGGASGNTIYF.